This T cell receptor beta chain is from a study of OX40 agonist ivuxolimab in advanced cancers. For the study at large: Hepatocellular carcinoma, melanoma, renal cell or head and neck cancer affected the dose-escalation patients.

Profiled with immunoSEQ multiplex PCR; TCRdb holds only in-frame clones, not every one. The sample includes 95,000 to 150,000 clones, 85% to 95% of them seen just once. V lost 0 bases to trimming and J lost 4 bases; unmatched junction nucleotides: 3. CDR3 size: 14 residues. Per germline, CDR1 SGHRS and CDR2 YFSETQ. The clonotype originates from an adult with an advanced solid tumor such as melanoma, head and neck, liver or kidney cancer. The chain recombines TRBV5-1 with TRBJ1-2, with 7 positions matching TRBD1. Sample: CD4+ or CD8+ T cells sorted from blood, taken in a trial of the OX40 agonist ivuxolimab. The CDR3, as DNA: TGCGCCAGCAGCTTGGAACAGGGGACCTATGGCTACACCTTC. Its translation: CASSLEQGTYGYTF.